This is a list of T cell receptor beta chains from one sample in a study of blood T cell repertoires in COVID-19. Using immunoSEQ multiplex PCR, the repertoire was profiled, and TCRdb retains in-frame clones only, with some absent. The sample carries under 170,000 clones, about 90% recorded once. The material sequenced was peripheral blood. The source is a woman in her sixties with active or convalescent COVID-19. The CDR3 runs from the conserved cysteine through the conserved F or W. Fields, in order: J gene, clone size, V gene, D gene, CDR3 DNA, CDR3 protein. A D gene is named only where the DNA matches it firmly. For some rows the clone size is stated as once, few or many, or as a class when expanded; others skip it.

J gene: TRBJ1-2
clone size: .
V gene: TRBV3-1/TRBV3-2
D gene: .
CDR3 DNA: TGTGCCAGCAGCCCACACAGGGACACGAACTATGGCTACACCTTC
CDR3 protein: CASSPHRDTNYGYTF

J gene: TRBJ2-7
clone size: .
V gene: TRBV5-1
D gene: .
CDR3 DNA: TGCGCCAGCAGCTTGTTTAGCGACGTAGGCGAGCAGTACTTC
CDR3 protein: CASSLFSDVGEQYF

J gene: TRBJ2-7
clone size: .
V gene: TRBV7-9
D gene: .
CDR3 DNA: TGTGCCAGCAGCCTCTCGGTGGCAGGGGCCGCCTACGAGCAGTACTTC
CDR3 protein: CASSLSVAGAAYEQYF

J gene: TRBJ2-1
clone size: .
V gene: TRBV19
D gene: TRBD2
CDR3 DNA: TGTGCCCCGCCCCAGAAAGGGACTAGTCTTCTCCCTGAGCAGTTCTTC
CDR3 protein: CAPPQKGTSLLPEQFF

J gene: TRBJ1-5
clone size: .
V gene: TRBV5-6
D gene: TRBD1
CDR3 DNA: TGTGCCAGCAGCAGGGACAGGTCGGGCAATCAGCCCCAGCATTTT
CDR3 protein: CASSRDRSGNQPQHF

J gene: TRBJ1-1
clone size: .
V gene: TRBV5-6
D gene: .
CDR3 DNA: TGTGCCAGCAGCTCCCCATTGGCAGGGTTGAACACTGAAGCTTTCTTT
CDR3 protein: CASSSPLAGLNTEAFF

J gene: TRBJ1-6
clone size: .
V gene: TRBV4-3
D gene: .
CDR3 DNA: TGCGCCAGCAGCCAAGATCCGGCAGGGCGTAATTCACCCCTCCACTTT
CDR3 protein: CASSQDPAGRNSPLHF

J gene: TRBJ2-3
clone size: .
V gene: TRBV30
D gene: TRBD2
CDR3 DNA: TGTGCCTGGAGCGCGGGGGGGGCGGGCACAGATACGCAGTATTTT
CDR3 protein: CAWSAGGAGTDTQYF

J gene: TRBJ1-2
clone size: .
V gene: TRBV4-3
D gene: TRBD1
CDR3 DNA: TGCGCCAGCAGCCAAGCGCCGGGACAGCACTATGGCTACACCTTC
CDR3 protein: CASSQAPGQHYGYTF

J gene: TRBJ2-1
clone size: .
V gene: TRBV11-2
D gene: .
CDR3 DNA: TGTGCCAGCAGCTTAGATCTGGGCAAGTTCTTC
CDR3 protein: CASSLDLGKFF

J gene: TRBJ1-6
clone size: .
V gene: TRBV19
D gene: TRBD1
CDR3 DNA: TGTGCCACAGGGGAGGCAGGGGGCCTTAATTCACCCCTCCACTTT
CDR3 protein: CATGEAGGLNSPLHF

J gene: TRBJ2-1
clone size: .
V gene: TRBV5-1
D gene: TRBD1
CDR3 DNA: TGCGCCAGCAGCTTGGGAGGACAGGCATACAATAAGCAGTTCTTC
CDR3 protein: CASSLGGQAYNKQFF

J gene: TRBJ1-5
clone size: once
V gene: TRBV19
D gene: .
CDR3 DNA: TGTGCCAGTAGTCCGCGGCCGTCTCAGCCCCAGCATTTT
CDR3 protein: CASSPRPSQPQHF